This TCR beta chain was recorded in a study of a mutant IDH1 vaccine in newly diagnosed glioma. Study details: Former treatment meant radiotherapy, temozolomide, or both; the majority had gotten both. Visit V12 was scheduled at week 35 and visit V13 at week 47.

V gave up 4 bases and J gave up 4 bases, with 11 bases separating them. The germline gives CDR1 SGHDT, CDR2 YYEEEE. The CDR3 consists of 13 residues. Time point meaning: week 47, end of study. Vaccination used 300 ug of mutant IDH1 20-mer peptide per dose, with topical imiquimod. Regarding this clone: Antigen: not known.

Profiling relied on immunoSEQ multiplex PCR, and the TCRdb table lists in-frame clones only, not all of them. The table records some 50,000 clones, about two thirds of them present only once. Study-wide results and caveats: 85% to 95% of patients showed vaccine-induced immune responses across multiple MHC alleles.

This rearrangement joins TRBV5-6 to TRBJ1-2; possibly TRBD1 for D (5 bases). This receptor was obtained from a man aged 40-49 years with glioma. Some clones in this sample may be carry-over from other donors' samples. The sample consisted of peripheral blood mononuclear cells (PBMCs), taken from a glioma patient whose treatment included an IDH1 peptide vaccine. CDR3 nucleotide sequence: TGTGCCAGCAGCGGGGACCACGGCTATGGCTACACCTTC. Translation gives CASSGDHGYGYTF. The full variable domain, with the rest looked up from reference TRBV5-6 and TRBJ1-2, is DAGVTQSPTHLIKTRGQQVTLRCSPKSGHDTVSWYQQALGQGPQFIFQYYEEEERQRGNFPDRFSGHQFPNYSSELNVNALLLGDSALYLCASSGDHGYGYTFGSGTRLTVV.